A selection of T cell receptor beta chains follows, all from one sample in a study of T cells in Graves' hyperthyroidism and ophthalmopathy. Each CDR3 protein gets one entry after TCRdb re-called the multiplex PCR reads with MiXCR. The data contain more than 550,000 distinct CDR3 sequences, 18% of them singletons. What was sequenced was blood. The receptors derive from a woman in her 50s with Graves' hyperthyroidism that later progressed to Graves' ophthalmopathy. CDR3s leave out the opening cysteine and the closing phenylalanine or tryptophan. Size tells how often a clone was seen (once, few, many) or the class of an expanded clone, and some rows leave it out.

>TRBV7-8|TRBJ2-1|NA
ASLAGVSYNEQF
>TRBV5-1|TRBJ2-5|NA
ASSLLQGGETQY
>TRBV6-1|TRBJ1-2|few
ASSDDRGRPYGYT
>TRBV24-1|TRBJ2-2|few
ATDQGLNTGELF
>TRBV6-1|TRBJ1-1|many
ASSRGMTNTEAF
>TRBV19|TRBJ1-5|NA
ASRMTGGTFGGPQLRPQH
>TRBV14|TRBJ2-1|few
ASSQAGGTSDEQF
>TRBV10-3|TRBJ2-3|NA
AISESLTDTQY
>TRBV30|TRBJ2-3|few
AWSGDRTSTDTQY
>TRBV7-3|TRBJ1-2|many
ASSESQGYGYT
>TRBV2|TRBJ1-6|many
ASSEMGAGVVLNSPLH
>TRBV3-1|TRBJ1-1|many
ASSQSVGNTEAF
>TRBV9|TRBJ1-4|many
ASSPARTGSGEKLF
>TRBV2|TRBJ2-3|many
ASILGGPVSTDTQY
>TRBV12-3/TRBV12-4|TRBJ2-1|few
ASIERGYNEQF
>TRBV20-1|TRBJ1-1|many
SARDVGGTNTEAF
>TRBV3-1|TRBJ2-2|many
ASSQDPGAGTGELF
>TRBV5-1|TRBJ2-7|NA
ASKYRGGASYEQY
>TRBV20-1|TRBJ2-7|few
SAELGEYEQY
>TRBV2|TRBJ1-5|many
ASSVGGEGNQPQH
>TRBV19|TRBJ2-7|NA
ASSIIIRDSEQY
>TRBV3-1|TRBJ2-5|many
ASSQDRLAGVETQY
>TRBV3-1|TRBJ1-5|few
ASSQATGDYSNQPQH
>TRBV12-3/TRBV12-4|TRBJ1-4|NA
ARVLRGGSKEKLF
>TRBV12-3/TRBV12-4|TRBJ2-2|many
ASSRSGVGELF
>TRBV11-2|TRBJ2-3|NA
ASSLVQRTTDTQY
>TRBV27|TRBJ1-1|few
ASSPLGESTEAF
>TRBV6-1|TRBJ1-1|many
ASTSSRGDTEAF
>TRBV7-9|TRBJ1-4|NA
ASSVRGPNEKLF
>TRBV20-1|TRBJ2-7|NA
SANDRITYEQY
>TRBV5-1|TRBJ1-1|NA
ASSLQGTRTEAF
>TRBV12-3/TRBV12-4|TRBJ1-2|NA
ASSAWTGGYDYGYT